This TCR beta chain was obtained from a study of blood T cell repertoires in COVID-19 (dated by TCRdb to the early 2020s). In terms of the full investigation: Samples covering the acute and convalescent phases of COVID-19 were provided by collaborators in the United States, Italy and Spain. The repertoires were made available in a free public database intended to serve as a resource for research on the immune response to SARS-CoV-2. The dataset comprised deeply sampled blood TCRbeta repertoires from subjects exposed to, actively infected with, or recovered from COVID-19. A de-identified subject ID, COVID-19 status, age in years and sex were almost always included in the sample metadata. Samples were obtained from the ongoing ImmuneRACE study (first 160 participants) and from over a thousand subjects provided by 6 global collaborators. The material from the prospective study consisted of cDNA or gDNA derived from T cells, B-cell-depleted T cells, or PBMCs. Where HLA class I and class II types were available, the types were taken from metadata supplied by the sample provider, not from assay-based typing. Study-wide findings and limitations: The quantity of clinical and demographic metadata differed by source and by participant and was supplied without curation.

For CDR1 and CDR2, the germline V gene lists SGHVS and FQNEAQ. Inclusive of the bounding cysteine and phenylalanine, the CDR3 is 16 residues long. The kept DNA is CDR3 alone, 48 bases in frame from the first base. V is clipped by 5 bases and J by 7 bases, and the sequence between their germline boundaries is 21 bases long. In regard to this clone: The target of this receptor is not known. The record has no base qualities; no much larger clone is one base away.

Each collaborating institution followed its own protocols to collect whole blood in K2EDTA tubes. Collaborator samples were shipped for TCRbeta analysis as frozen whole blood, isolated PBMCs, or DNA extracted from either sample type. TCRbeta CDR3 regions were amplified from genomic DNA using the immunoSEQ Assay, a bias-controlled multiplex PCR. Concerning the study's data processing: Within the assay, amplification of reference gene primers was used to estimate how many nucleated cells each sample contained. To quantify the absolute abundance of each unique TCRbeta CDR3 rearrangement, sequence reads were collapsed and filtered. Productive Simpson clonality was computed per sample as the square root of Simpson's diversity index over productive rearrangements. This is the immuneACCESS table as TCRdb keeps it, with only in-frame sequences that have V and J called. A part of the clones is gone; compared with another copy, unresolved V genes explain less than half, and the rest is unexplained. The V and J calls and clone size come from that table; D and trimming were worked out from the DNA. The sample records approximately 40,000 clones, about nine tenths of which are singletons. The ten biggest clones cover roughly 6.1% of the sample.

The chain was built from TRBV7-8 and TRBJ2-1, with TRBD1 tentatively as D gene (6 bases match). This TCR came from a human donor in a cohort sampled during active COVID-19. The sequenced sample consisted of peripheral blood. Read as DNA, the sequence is TGTGCCAGCAGCCTGAGAGCCTTAGGGGGAAATAATGAGCAGTTCTTC. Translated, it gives CASSLRALGGNNEQFF.